A single sample is the source of the 29 T cell receptor beta chains below, sequenced in a study of Graves' ophthalmopathy and Graves' hyperthyroidism. Transcripts of RNA were the source for amplifying TCR beta CDR3 regions. HTBI primers were used in a first-round RT-PCR, which preceded a second-round multiplex PCR. Each CDR3 protein gets one entry after TCRdb re-called the multiplex PCR reads with MiXCR. The sample has 350,000 or so distinct CDR3 sequences, roughly 16% seen once; the top ten hold 9% to 15%. The sample was peripheral blood. These receptors originate from an adult man with Graves' ophthalmopathy.

This clonotype was recorded many times. This chain connects TRBV19 to TRBJ1-6, with a tentative D call TRBD1 (5 bases). The CDR3 is made up of 16 amino acids. V was pared by 3 bases and J by 6 bases, with 15 bases between. Germline values: CDR1 LNHDA, CDR2 SQIVND (reference sequence). Written as DNA, the CDR3 is TGTGCCAGTAGTATGCTGCACTCTGGGGGTAATTCACCCCTCCACTTT. As protein: CASSMLHSGGNSPLHF.

This clonotype came up many times. The chain employs TRBV28 and TRBJ1-6; TRBD1 matches at 8 bases. The V and J ends lost 5 bases and 9 bases, in that order; junction bases with no gene match: 15. The germline gives CDR1 MDHEN, CDR2 SYDVKM. CDR3 length: 17 amino acids. CDR3 region: CASSTDPGQADVSPLHF. CDR3 in DNA: TGTGCCAGCAGTACAGATCCGGGACAGGCGGACGTTTCACCCCTCCACTTT. The whole variable domain, remainder taken from reference TRBV28 and TRBJ1-6, is DVKVTQSSRYLVKRTGEKVFLECVQDMDHENMFWYRQDPGLGLRLIYFSYDVKMKEKGDIPEGYSVSREKKERFSLILESASTNQTSMYLCASSTDPGQADVSPLHFGNGTRLTVT.

This clonotype was detected ten times or more. This sequence joins TRBV6-1 and TRBJ2-4; a possible D gene is TRBD1 (5 bases). Per the germline V gene, CDR1 is MNHNS and CDR2 is SASEGT. Deletions cut 2 bases from V and 1 base from J, with 12 bases between. The CDR3 runs to 16 residues. The CDR3 DNA follows: TGTGCCAGCAGTGAATTCCCGCCAGGGGCCAAAAACATTCAGTACTTC. This translates into CASSEFPPGAKNIQYF.

This clonotype occurred many times. The V gene is TRBV12-3 or TRBV12-4, the J gene TRBJ2-5; D not resolved. The V end lost 5 bases, the J end lost 4 bases, and 2 bases lay between the germline ends. The CDR3 has 10 residues. The CDR3 region has the DNA TGTGCCAGCAGTGGAGAGACCCAGTACTTC. Its translation is CASSGETQYF.

This clonotype was seen many times. The chain has TRBV5-1 and TRBJ1-1; no clear D gene. Germline V gene sequence: CDR1 SGHRS, CDR2 YFSETQ. Trimming left V 1 base short and J 2 bases short, with 9 bases between. This CDR3 is 14 amino acids long. CDR3 DNA sequence: TGCGCCAGCAGCTTGTTAGACTCCAACACTGAAGCTTTCTTT. This gives the protein CASSLLDSNTEAFF.

This clonotype was seen at least ten times. No conserved phenylalanine or tryptophan is present at the end of the CDR3, so a read error is the likely explanation. V gene TRBV28 combines with J gene TRBJ2-7; 9 nucleotides match TRBD2. The CDR3 sequence is 15 residues long. Germline CDR1 reads MDHEN; CDR2 reads SYDVKM. The V segment lost 5 bases and the J segment 5 bases; nucleotides outside the gene matches: 10. The CDR3, as DNA: TGTGCCAGCAGTACTGCTAGCGGGACCACCCACGAGCAGTACCTC. Protein sequence: CASSTASGTTHEQYL.

This clonotype was seen repeatedly, ten times or more. The rearrangement uses TRBV6-5 and TRBJ1-5, with 8 bases identical to TRBD1. The germline gives CDR1 MNHEY, CDR2 SVGAGI. J gave up 7 bases and V 6 bases, and 5 bases lay outside the gene matches. The CDR3 is 13 residues long. CDR3 in amino acids: CASSRQGRQPQHF. CDR3 DNA: TGTGCCAGCAGCAGACAGGGGCGGCAGCCCCAGCATTTT.

The table lists this clonotype with many counts. The chain combines TRBV20-1 with TRBJ2-7, with 8 positions matching TRBD2. V shed 0 bases and J 3 bases; nucleotides not matched to a gene: 10. Germline CDR1 and CDR2: DFQATT and SNEGSKA (reference sequence). The CDR3 has 16 amino acids. In nucleotides, the CDR3 is TGCAGTGCTAGAGAGGGCGGACGGGGGGGAATCTACGAGCAGTACTTC. This gives the protein CSAREGGRGGIYEQYF.

A few counts support this clonotype. CDR3 sequence (DNA): TGCAGTGCTAAGATCGGGGGGGTAGGGGGCTACACCTTC. Translation gives CSAKIGGVGGYTF. This chain joins TRBV20-1 and TRBJ1-2; a weak D match, TRBD1 (5 bases). Germline assignment: CDR1 DFQATT and CDR2 SNEGSKA (reference sequence). The CDR3 runs to 13 residues. The V end was cut by 4 bases, the J end by 8 bases, with 17 bases between.

This clonotype has a count of ten or more. The chain is built from TRBV12-3 or TRBV12-4 and TRBJ1-2, with 8 bases aligning to TRBD1. The CDR3 is made up of 14 amino acids. Unmatched junction bases numbered 9, after V lost 5 bases and J lost 7 bases. Here the CDR3 DNA reads TGTGCCAGCAGTCCGGACAGGGTCGGTTTTGGCTACACCTTC. Amino acid sequence: CASSPDRVGFGYTF.

This clonotype has a count of ten or more. The V and J genes are TRBV10-3 and TRBJ2-2; TRBD1 might be the D (5 bases). This CDR3 has 14 residues. Trimming removed 4 bases from V and 4 bases from J, with 10 bases in between. The germline V gene has CDR1 ENHRY and CDR2 SYGVKD. CDR3 DNA sequence: TGTGCCATCAGTGGTCAGGGCAGCACCGGGGAGCTGTTTTTT. Amino acids: CAISGQGSTGELFF.

This clonotype was observed many times. The chain couples TRBV11-2 to TRBJ2-7; D not resolved. The ends were cut back, 2 bases at V and 4 bases at J, with 6 bases in the middle. Germline lookup yields CDR1 SGHAT and CDR2 FQNNGV. This CDR3 comprises 12 residues. This chain's CDR3 is CASSLNGYEQYF. CDR3 coding DNA: TGTGCCAGCAGCTTAAACGGGTACGAGCAGTACTTC.

This clonotype was seen repeatedly, ten times or more. The chain recombines TRBV7-2 with TRBJ2-7, with D possibly TRBD2 on 7 matching bases. V lost 1 base and J lost 6, with 13 bases in between. From germline, CDR1 is SGHTA and CDR2 FQGNSA. The CDR3 is 14 amino acids. This CDR3 reads CASSLGTGGSEQYF. CDR3 nucleotides: TGTGCCAGCAGCTTAGGGACGGGGGGCTCCGAGCAGTACTTC.

This clonotype appeared many times. The V call is TRBV5-1, the J call TRBJ2-5; no definite D call. V lost 0 bases and J lost 2, with 14 bases in between. The CDR3 is 16 residues long. CDR1 is SGHRS and CDR2 is YFSETQ in the germline V gene. The CDR3 region is CASSLASGTPQETQYF. The CDR3 DNA sequence: TGCGCCAGCAGCTTGGCTTCAGGCACTCCACAAGAGACCCAGTACTTC.

This clonotype was counted at least ten times. DNA of the CDR3: TGCGCCAGCAGCTTGGGGGGGTCCGGGGGAGCCCAGCATTTT. Its protein product is CASSLGGSGGAQHF. The chain uses TRBV5-1 and TRBJ1-5, with D perhaps TRBD1 (5 bases). The CDR3 has 14 amino acids. Trimming took off 0 bases at V and 11 bases at J, with 15 bases between the two ends. CDR1 SGHRS and CDR2 YFSETQ come from the germline V gene.

This clonotype was seen many times. This sequence joins TRBV7-2 and TRBJ2-5, with D unresolved. Germline V CDR1 and CDR2: SGHTA, FQGNSA. V was trimmed by 3 bases and J by 7 bases, leaving 18 bases between them. The CDR3 is 15 amino acids. This CDR3 is CASSFPAYPIGTQYF. In DNA, the CDR3 is TGTGCCAGCAGCTTTCCCGCGTACCCGATCGGGACCCAGTACTTC. Full variable domain (rest looked up from reference TRBV7-2 and TRBJ2-5): GAGVSQSPSNKVTEKGKDVELRCDPISGHTALYWYRQSLGQGLEFLIYFQGNSAPDKSGLPSDRFSAERTGGSVSTLTIQRTQQEDSAVYLCASSFPAYPIGTQYFGPGTRLLVL.

This clonotype was seen at least ten times. The chain carries TRBV2 and TRBJ1-2; no firm D call. Looked up from germline, CDR1 is SNHLY and CDR2 is FYNNEI. V dropped 3 bases and J dropped 0 bases, with 5 bases sitting between them. The CDR3 runs to 13 residues. The CDR3 here is CASSETTNYGYTF. In DNA form, the CDR3 reads TGTGCCAGCAGTGAGACAACTAACTATGGCTACACCTTC.

There are many counts of this clonotype. The J gene is TRBJ2-7, the V gene TRBV4-1, with D possibly being TRBD1 (6 bases). This CDR3 is built from 14 residues. Germline assignment: CDR1 MGHRA and CDR2 YSYEKL. Trimming shortened V by 1 base and J by 2 bases, and 9 bases separated the two germline ends. DNA of the CDR3: TGCGCCAGCAGCCAAGGGTGGGGGCCCTACGAGCAGTACTTC. The encoded protein is CASSQGWGPYEQYF.

The sample holds many counts of this clonotype. The V call is TRBV29-1, the J call TRBJ2-5; D may be TRBD1 (5 bases). V was pared by 2 bases and J by 5 bases, with 12 bases between. The length of the CDR3 is 13 residues. CDR1 is SQVTM and CDR2 is ANQGSEA in the germline V gene. CDR3 coding DNA: TGCAGCGTTGAAAGACAGAGCACCGAGACCCAGTACTTC. This translates into CSVERQSTETQYF.

This clonotype was detected ten times or more. The V and J genes are TRBV5-1 and TRBJ2-5, with 9 positions matching TRBD2. The CDR3 runs 16 residues. The junction had 9 bases not matched to a gene; V was cut back by 4 bases and J by 2 bases. Germline loops: CDR1 SGHRS, CDR2 YFSETQ. CDR3: CASSIQAGGSQETQYF. CDR3 DNA sequence: TGCGCCAGCAGCATCCAAGCGGGGGGTTCTCAAGAGACCCAGTACTTC.

There are many counts of this clonotype. The chain is built from TRBV12-3 or TRBV12-4 and TRBJ1-5; no clear D. Trimming stripped 3 bases from V and 3 bases from J, with 9 bases between. The CDR3 is 14 residues long. This CDR3 is CASSFGKNNQPQHF. DNA of the CDR3: TGTGCCAGCAGTTTTGGGAAAAACAATCAGCCCCAGCATTTT.

The V gene is TRBV6-5, the J gene TRBJ1-1; 7 nucleotides agree with TRBD1. Looked up from germline, CDR1 is MNHEY and CDR2 is SVGAGI. CDR3 length: 15 amino acids. With 0 bases clipped from V and 4 bases from J, the junction kept 5 bases outside the gene matches. In nucleotides, the CDR3 is TGTGCCAGCAGTTACTCGCGACAGGGCGGCACTGAAGCTTTCTTT. Its protein product is CASSYSRQGGTEAFF.

The V call is TRBV9, the J call TRBJ2-7; D is perhaps TRBD2 (6 bases). The germline V gene has CDR1 SGDLS and CDR2 YYNGEE. This CDR3 is built from 16 residues. V was clipped by 0 bases and J by 5 bases, with 18 bases between them. This CDR3 reads CASSVVGGGVQDEQYF. The DNA of the CDR3 is TGTGCCAGCAGCGTAGTAGGAGGAGGGGTTCAGGACGAGCAGTACTTC.

This clonotype has ten or more counts. The chain has TRBV5-1 and TRBJ2-5; no reliable D call. CDR1 is SGHRS and CDR2 is YFSETQ in the germline V gene. V was clipped by 0 bases and J by 1 base, with 7 bases between them. There are 14 residues in the CDR3. The CDR3 here is CASSLAYSQETQYF. The CDR3 region has the DNA TGCGCCAGCAGCTTGGCCTACAGCCAAGAGACCCAGTACTTC.

This clonotype was seen ten or more times. The chain is built from TRBV6-5 and TRBJ2-3, with D unclear. The CDR3 is 14 amino acids. V lost 2 bases to trimming and J lost 2 bases, with 8 bases between them. Germline CDR1 and CDR2: MNHEY and SVGAGI. The CDR3 region has the DNA TGTGCCAGCAGTTACAGGGTTATCACAGATACGCAGTATTTT. Translated, it gives CASSYRVITDTQYF.

This clonotype was counted ten times or more. The V gene is TRBV6-1, the J gene TRBJ2-7, with a weak D call TRBD2 (5 bases). The CDR3 spans 13 residues. V was clipped by 5 bases and J by 6 bases, with 14 bases between them. Germline loops: CDR1 MNHNS, CDR2 SASEGT. The CDR3 DNA reads as TGTGCCAGCAGTCCCCGCGGGTCTCTCGAGCAGTACTTC. Protein product: CASSPRGSLEQYF.

This clonotype has ten or more counts. The V gene is TRBV14, the J gene TRBJ1-6, with D maybe TRBD1 (5 bases). Per the germline V gene, CDR1 is SGHDN and CDR2 is FVKESK. The CDR3 consists of 15 residues. The V and J ends lost 2 bases and 10 bases respectively, with 15 bases between them. In DNA, the CDR3 is TGTGCCAGCAGCCAATCAAGTCAGGGCGACTCACCCCTCCACTTT. This encodes CASSQSSQGDSPLHF.

The chain joins TRBV28 to TRBJ2-7; D not resolved. The CDR3 loop spans 14 amino acids. Deletions cut 10 bases from V and 1 base from J, with 17 bases between. Germline values: CDR1 MDHEN, CDR2 SYDVKM. CDR3 sequence reads: CAISEQTHSYEQYF. CDR3 nucleotides: TGTGCCATCAGCGAACAAACCCATTCCTACGAGCAGTACTTC.

This clonotype was detected many times. The chain employs TRBV28 and TRBJ2-7; D possibly uses TRBD1 or TRBD2 (5 bases each). In germline, CDR1 is MDHEN, CDR2 SYDVKM. Trimming stripped 5 bases from V and 4 bases from J, with 18 bases between. The CDR3 length is 15 residues. Written as DNA, the CDR3 is TGTGCCAGCAGTCCCGGCACGGGGCTAAGTTACGAGCAGTACTTC. Its protein is CASSPGTGLSYEQYF.